This is a list of T cell receptor beta chains from one sample in a study of CD8+CD57+ T cells in acquired aplastic anemia. Via MiXCR, TCRdb re-called the reads, giving one row per CDR3 protein. The repertoire holds about 130,000 distinct CDR3 sequences, with roughly two fifths as singletons. Sequencing was carried out using sorted CD4+, CD8+, or CD8+CD57+ T cells (not recorded which) from PBMCs. These receptors all come from a human donor in good health, serving as a control. The conserved cysteine and the conserved F or W are not part of the CDR3 here.

CDR3 protein: ASSSLAETYEQY; V gene: TRBV5-1; CDR3 length: 12
CDR3 protein: ASASYNEQY; V gene: TRBV10-1; CDR3 length: 9
CDR3 protein: ATRGTSGGREQF; V gene: TRBV15; CDR3 length: 12
CDR3 protein: SAGWGNQPQH; V gene: TRBV29-1; CDR3 length: 10
CDR3 protein: ASSPGGTNTEAF; V gene: TRBV19; CDR3 length: 12
CDR3 protein: ASSLGAASGNTIY; V gene: TRBV5-1; CDR3 length: 13
CDR3 protein: ASSPPGTGSYEQY; V gene: TRBV7-9; CDR3 length: 13
CDR3 protein: ATSDFRETQY; V gene: TRBV24-1; CDR3 length: 10
CDR3 protein: AISESGGAIRAF; V gene: TRBV10-3; CDR3 length: 12
CDR3 protein: ATSTGTDTQY; V gene: TRBV24-1; CDR3 length: 10
CDR3 protein: AWSVIGNTEAF; V gene: TRBV30; CDR3 length: 11
CDR3 protein: ASSMGRTAPLH; V gene: TRBV19; CDR3 length: 11
CDR3 protein: ASSLDQYYEQY; V gene: TRBV10-2; CDR3 length: 11
CDR3 protein: ASTTGMMAGELF; V gene: TRBV2; CDR3 length: 12
CDR3 protein: ASTTRGRGKLF; V gene: TRBV28; CDR3 length: 11
CDR3 protein: ASSQGAVGPEGYT; V gene: TRBV4-1; CDR3 length: 13
CDR3 protein: ATRQEETQY; V gene: TRBV15; CDR3 length: 9
CDR3 protein: ASSYDKVEKLF; V gene: TRBV6-5; CDR3 length: 11
CDR3 protein: ASSLIGARMVREQF; V gene: TRBV19; CDR3 length: 14
CDR3 protein: ASSTPDRAYSNQPQH; V gene: TRBV19; CDR3 length: 15
CDR3 protein: ASSLVWSYEQY; V gene: TRBV7-9; CDR3 length: 11
CDR3 protein: ASSQDGGTAYEQY; V gene: TRBV4-3; CDR3 length: 13
CDR3 protein: ASSPELAPQETQY; V gene: TRBV5-1; CDR3 length: 13
CDR3 protein: SASLTGNTEAF; V gene: TRBV20-1; CDR3 length: 11
CDR3 protein: ASGLAGSDTQY; V gene: TRBV5-1; CDR3 length: 11
CDR3 protein: SARSGEGSYNEQF; V gene: TRBV20-1; CDR3 length: 13
CDR3 protein: SARGLLGHSGGGNEQY; V gene: TRBV20-1; CDR3 length: 16
CDR3 protein: ASSFLAGGRDTQY; V gene: TRBV11-2; CDR3 length: 13
CDR3 protein: ASSVLPGTGFSTDTQY; V gene: TRBV9; CDR3 length: 16
CDR3 protein: ASSVGTSDTDTQY; V gene: TRBV2; CDR3 length: 13
CDR3 protein: AISDPGLIGETQY; V gene: TRBV10-3; CDR3 length: 13
CDR3 protein: ASKTALDSPLH; V gene: TRBV2; CDR3 length: 11
CDR3 protein: SVEVPGQQLAF; V gene: TRBV29-1; CDR3 length: 11
CDR3 protein: ASSLTRPDTQY; V gene: TRBV12-3/TRBV12-4; CDR3 length: 11
CDR3 protein: ASSPRAAYNEQF; V gene: TRBV9; CDR3 length: 12
CDR3 protein: ASSEQGSNYGYT; V gene: TRBV2; CDR3 length: 12
CDR3 protein: SGPRESTDTQY; V gene: TRBV20-1; CDR3 length: 11
CDR3 protein: ASSIAGGYGYT; V gene: TRBV19; CDR3 length: 11
CDR3 protein: ASMHWPDEKLF; V gene: TRBV19; CDR3 length: 11
CDR3 protein: ASSIGINTGNSPLH; V gene: TRBV19; CDR3 length: 14
CDR3 protein: ASSLQGIVLYEQY; V gene: TRBV25-1; CDR3 length: 13
CDR3 protein: AISESHTGANEQF; V gene: TRBV10-3; CDR3 length: 13
CDR3 protein: SASWTGVGEKLF; V gene: TRBV20-1; CDR3 length: 12
CDR3 protein: ASSQGPPPGIQY; V gene: TRBV3-1; CDR3 length: 12
CDR3 protein: ASSQEWWTSGRQY; V gene: TRBV4-1; CDR3 length: 13
CDR3 protein: ASSRRALADEQY; V gene: TRBV19; CDR3 length: 12
CDR3 protein: ASSIEQGGNEQF; V gene: TRBV19; CDR3 length: 12
CDR3 protein: ASSQIGGKETQY; V gene: TRBV3-1; CDR3 length: 12
CDR3 protein: ASKDRANLEAF; V gene: TRBV6-1; CDR3 length: 11
CDR3 protein: ASSDLAGAGDTQY; V gene: TRBV25-1; CDR3 length: 13
CDR3 protein: ASSMRTGGLYGYT; V gene: TRBV19; CDR3 length: 13